The clone carrying this T cell receptor beta chain was counted between two and nine times. This sample stems from a study of regulatory T cells in long-lasting Graves disease. With iRepertoire HTBI primers and Arm-PCR of CDR3 regions, TCR beta libraries were built. From the multiplex PCR reads, TCRdb called clonotypes with MiXCR, one entry per CDR3 protein. The data show 600,000 to 650,000 distinct CDR3 sequences, 16% seen once. This sample's time point: newly diagnosed GD, antithyroid drugs for less than 3 months. Following extraction of RNA from PBMCs, that RNA was used to make the TCR library. It was American Thyroid Association guidelines that determined Graves' disease diagnosis. These data also formed part of another study, on T cells in Graves' hyperthyroidism and ophthalmopathy. That paper notes: Absent ophthalmopathy progression within 18 months defined stable Graves' hyperthyroidism. Carried out on the TCR CDR3, a first-round RT-PCR used the HTBI primer set.

The sequence derives from a woman aged 25 to 39 with Graves disease. The sequencing here drew on peripheral blood mononuclear cells (PBMCs), taken at new diagnosis, from a patient treated with antithyroid drugs.

Here the CDR3 DNA reads TGTGCCAGTAGTGTACAGGGTGGGGGCAATCAGCCCCAGCATTTT. It codes for CASSVQGGGNQPQHF. The chain combines TRBV19 with TRBJ1-5, with TRBD1 as a possible D gene (6 bases). CDR1 is LNHDA and CDR2 is SQIVND in the germline V gene (reference sequence). Trimming stripped 5 bases from V and 2 bases from J, with 13 bases between. The CDR3 is 15 residues long. Full variable domain (missing parts from reference TRBV19 and TRBJ1-5): DGGITQSPKYLFRKEGQNVTLSCEQNLNHDAMYWYRQDPGQGLRLIYYSQIVNDFQKGDIAEGYSVSREKKESFPLTVTSAQKNPTAFYLCASSVQGGGNQPQHFGDGTRLSIL.